The 3 T cell receptor beta chains below come from one sample, sequenced in a study of breast tumors, draining lymph nodes, adjacent tissues. TCRdb re-analysed the multiplex PCR reads in MiXCR, keeping a single row per CDR3 protein. The sample lists 26,000 or so distinct CDR3 sequences; roughly a quarter were seen once. The source material was breast tumor tissue. These receptors originate from a female donor with breast cancer. Some clones in this sample may be carry-over from other donors' samples.

By share of the sample, this clonotype is medium-sized. This chain uses TRBV5-1 with TRBJ1-6; maybe TRBD1 (6 bases). Trimming shortened V by 0 bases and J by 7 bases, and 11 bases separated the two germline ends. The CDR3 is 15 amino acids. Germline V lookup: CDR1 SGHRS, CDR2 YFSETQ. The CDR3 spells CASSLALQGNSPLHF. CDR3 nucleotide sequence: TGCGCCAGCAGCTTGGCCCTCCAGGGGAATTCACCCCTCCACTTT.

This clonotype has a count of ten or more. This chain connects TRBV6-2 or TRBV6-3 to TRBJ2-5; D might be TRBD1 or TRBD2, each matching 6 bases. The V and J ends lost 2 bases and 2 bases respectively, with 12 bases between them. CDR1 MNHEY and CDR2 SVGEGT come from the germline V gene. This CDR3 contains 15 residues. CDR3 nucleotide sequence: TGTGCCAGCAGTTACGGGGGCCGGGAGCAAGAGACCCAGTACTTC. It translates to CASSYGGREQETQYF.

On this clonotype: A clone one base away is much larger, so this may be a read error. V usage is TRBV5-1 and J usage is TRBJ2-5; TRBD2 matches at 12 bases. Germline V lookup: CDR1 SGHRS, CDR2 YFSETQ. With 3 bases clipped from V and 1 base from J, the junction kept 4 bases outside the gene matches. CDR3 length equals 16 residues. As DNA, the CDR3 is TGCGCCAGCAGCTGGACTAGCGGGGCGGTCCAAGAGACCCAGTACTTC. It yields the protein CASSWTSGAVQETQYF.